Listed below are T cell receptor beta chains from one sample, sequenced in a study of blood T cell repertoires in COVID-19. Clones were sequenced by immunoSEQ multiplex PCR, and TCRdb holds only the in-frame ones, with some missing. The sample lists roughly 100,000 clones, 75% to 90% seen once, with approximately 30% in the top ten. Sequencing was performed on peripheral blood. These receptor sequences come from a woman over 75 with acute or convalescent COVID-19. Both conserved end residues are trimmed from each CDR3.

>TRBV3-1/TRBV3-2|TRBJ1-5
ASSQGEISNQPQH
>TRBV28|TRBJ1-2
ASSLLQTYGYT
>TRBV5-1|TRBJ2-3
ASSLQGPNTDTQY
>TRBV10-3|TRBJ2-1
AISEQANEQF
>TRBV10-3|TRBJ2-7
AISGLAGASGQY
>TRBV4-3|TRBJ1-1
ASSQGSENTEAF
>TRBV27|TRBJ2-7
ASSLRGVTNYEQY
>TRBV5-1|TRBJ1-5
ASSLEGGTNQPQH
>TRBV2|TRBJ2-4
ASTEGFFGENIQY
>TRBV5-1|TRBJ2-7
ASSFNGGPAYEQY
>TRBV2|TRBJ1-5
ASSLGQTVQPQH
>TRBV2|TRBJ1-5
ASRDTMTFNQPQH
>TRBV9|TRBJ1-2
ASSVVQGSSYT
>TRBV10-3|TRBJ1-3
AISDGQGPGNTIY
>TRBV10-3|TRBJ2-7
AISEHGFIPYEQY
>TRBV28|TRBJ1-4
ASSLYDRVANEKLF
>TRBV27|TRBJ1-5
ASSPGISNQPQH
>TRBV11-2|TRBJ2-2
ASSLRDRGSANTGELF
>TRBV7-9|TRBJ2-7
ASSGTKGPGGPYEQY
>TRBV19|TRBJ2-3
ASNGGGAADTQY
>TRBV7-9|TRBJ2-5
ASSAPSGQETQY
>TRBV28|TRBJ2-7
ASSLFGQASYEQY